This paragraph covers one T cell receptor (beta chain) sequence. Its antigen is currently unknown. The sample contains more than one DNA sequence encoding this CDR3. Germline CDR1 reads WNHNN; CDR2 reads SYGVQD (reference sequence). V was shortened by 4 bases and J by 0 bases, with 10 bases between the two germline ends. The CDR3 length is 14 residues. Measured with immunoSEQ multiplex PCR; TCRdb has only the in-frame clones, and not every one. The table lists 2 million to 2.5 million clones, roughly 95% of them singletons. The data are from a study of shared clonotypes between healthy human individuals. Broader study findings: Clonotype sharing across a handful of donors was observed for about 5.5% of naive CD4 clonotypes. Specimens sampled were limited to blood, with tissue repertoires likely differing.

Donors were healthy HIV-negative adults without recently reported acute infections or vaccinations. The CD4+ fraction was divided into a CD45RA+ naive subset and a CD45RA-negative memory subset. The chain couples TRBV10-1 to TRBJ2-7; D may be TRBD1 or TRBD2 (6 bases each). Sequenced material: naive CD4+ T cells sorted from blood. Documented subset: CD45RA+ positively selected. The sequence was collected from a man younger than 35 in good health. The CDR3 sequence is CASSGGGSSYEQYF. CDR3 DNA sequence: TGCGCCAGCAGTGGAGGGGGGAGCTCCTACGAGCAGTACTTC.